This entry concerns a single TCR beta chain. The same CDR3 is also encoded by other DNA sequences in this sample. Clones were read by immunoSEQ multiplex PCR, and TCRdb kept only the in-frame ones, dropping some. The table records about 6,100 clones, roughly 52% of them present only once. The CDR3 consists of 14 residues. Trimming at V came to 4 bases and at J to 3 bases, leaving 3 bases not matched to a gene. Germline V gene sequence: CDR1 SGHRS, CDR2 YFSETQ. Treatment denoted: randomized to nivolumab then ipilimumab (arm A) or the reverse (arm B). This specimen comes from a study of sequential checkpoint blockade in melanoma.

The receptor was isolated from a human donor with melanoma. The chain recombines TRBV5-1 with TRBJ2-7, with 11 bases identical to TRBD1. Material: CD8+ T cells sorted from blood (inferred from file names), obtained from a patient given nivolumab and ipilimumab in sequence. The CDR3 loop is CASSLGTGGYEQYF. CDR3 coding DNA: TGCGCCAGCAGCCTTGGGACAGGGGGCTACGAGCAGTACTTC.